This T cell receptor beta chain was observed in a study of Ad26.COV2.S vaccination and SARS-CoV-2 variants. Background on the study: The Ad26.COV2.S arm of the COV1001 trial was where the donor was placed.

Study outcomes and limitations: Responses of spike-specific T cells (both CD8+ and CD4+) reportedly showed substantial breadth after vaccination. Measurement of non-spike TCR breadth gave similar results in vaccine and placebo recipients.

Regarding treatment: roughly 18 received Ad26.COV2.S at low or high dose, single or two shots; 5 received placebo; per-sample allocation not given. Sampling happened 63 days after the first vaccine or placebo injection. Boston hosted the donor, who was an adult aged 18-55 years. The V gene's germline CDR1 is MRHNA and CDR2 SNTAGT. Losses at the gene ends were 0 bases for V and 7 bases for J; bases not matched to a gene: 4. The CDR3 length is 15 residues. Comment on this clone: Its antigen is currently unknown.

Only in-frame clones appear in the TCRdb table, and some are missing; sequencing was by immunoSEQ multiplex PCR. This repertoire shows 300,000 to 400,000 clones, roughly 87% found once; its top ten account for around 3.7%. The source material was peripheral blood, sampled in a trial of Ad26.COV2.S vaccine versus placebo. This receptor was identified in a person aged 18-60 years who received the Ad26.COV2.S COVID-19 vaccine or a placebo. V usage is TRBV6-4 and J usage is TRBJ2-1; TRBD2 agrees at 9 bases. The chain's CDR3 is CASSDSGGGGNEQFF. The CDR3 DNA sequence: TGTGCCAGCAGTGACTCAGGCGGGGGGGGAAATGAGCAGTTCTTC.